What follows are 4 T cell receptor beta chains derived from one specimen sequenced in a study of identical twins. MiXCR was run by TCRdb on the 5' RACE reads, yielding one entry per CDR3 protein. The sample includes roughly 720,000 distinct CDR3 sequences, approximately 18% of them seen just once. This sample was shared with a second study, whose subject was T cells expressing NK-cell markers.

Material for sequencing was PBMCs. These receptors were taken from a woman between 18 and 30 years old in good health.

In this sample, this clonotype turned up a few times. The chain has TRBV12-3 or TRBV12-4 and TRBJ2-1; 9 bases match TRBD2. Trimming cost V 2 bases and J 6 bases; bases outside gene matches: 8. The CDR3 consists of 16 residues. The CDR3 DNA is TGTGCCAGCAGTTTACTAGCGGGAACCCTCGGCAATGAGCAGTTCTTC. Its protein product is CASSLLAGTLGNEQFF.

This clonotype was seen only a few times. The V gene is TRBV12-3 or TRBV12-4, the J gene TRBJ2-3; D uncertain. This CDR3 is 12 amino acids long. Trimming cost V 7 bases and J 5 bases, with 10 bases left between them. The CDR3 DNA reads as TGTGCCAGCACCCCGGGTGAAGATACGCAGTATTTT. Its translation: CASTPGEDTQYF.

This clonotype was found a few times. The chain couples TRBV12-3 or TRBV12-4 to TRBJ1-2; D perhaps matches TRBD1 (5 bases). The V gene lost 6 bases and the J gene lost 2 bases, with 16 bases spanning the gap. The CDR3 has 15 amino acids. In DNA form, the CDR3 reads TGTGCCAGCAGCCCGACAGATACCCGAAACTATGGCTACACCTTC. As protein: CASSPTDTRNYGYTF.

This clonotype was picked up many times. The V gene is TRBV12-3 or TRBV12-4, the J gene TRBJ1-1, with D unclear. This CDR3 has 12 residues. The ends were cut back, 2 bases at V and 8 bases at J, with 9 bases in the middle. The CDR3 sequence is CASSLRSAEAFF. DNA for the CDR3: TGTGCCAGCAGTTTAAGATCGGCAGAAGCTTTCTTT.